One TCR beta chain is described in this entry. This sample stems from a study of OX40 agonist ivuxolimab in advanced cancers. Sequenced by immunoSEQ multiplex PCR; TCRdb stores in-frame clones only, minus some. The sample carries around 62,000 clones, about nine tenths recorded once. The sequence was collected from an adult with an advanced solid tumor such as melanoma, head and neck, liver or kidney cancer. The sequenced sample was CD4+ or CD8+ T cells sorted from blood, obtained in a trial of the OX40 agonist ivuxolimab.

The CDR3 loop reads CASSLTVRDEQFF. In DNA form, the CDR3 reads TGTGCCAGCAGCTTAACGGTCAGGGATGAGCAGTTCTTC. The V call is TRBV7-3, the J call TRBJ2-1, with a possible D match to TRBD1 (5 bases). The CDR3 covers 13 residues. Germline V gene data show CDR1 as SGHTA and CDR2 as FQGTGA. Trimming took off 0 bases at V and 8 bases at J, with 8 bases between the two ends.